One and the same sample provided the 11 T cell receptor beta chains below, sequenced in a study of vaccination and CD4 T cells after COVID-19. The Oncomine TCR Beta short-read assay generated sequence data from the DNA of cultured CD4+ T cells. TCRdb itself ran the PCR reads through MiXCR, one entry per CDR3 protein. Among approximately 17,000 distinct CDR3 sequences listed, around 47% were seen once. Treatment of the sample: roughly ten-day PBMC culture with coronavirus spike peptide pools or control peptides (ViraFEST assay). Their antigens are not known. This specimen consisted of CD4+ T cells from blood, cultured in vitro, obtained before SARS-CoV-2 vaccination. The receptors originated from a human donor who had recovered from COVID-19.

The gene calls are TRBV7-9 and TRBJ2-2; D gene ambiguous. CDR1 is SEHNR and CDR2 is FQNEAQ in the germline V gene (reference sequence). V lost 5 bases and J 3 bases, leaving 7 bases between the germline ends. The CDR3 is 13 residues long. CDR3 coding DNA: TGTGCCAGCAGCCCCTTGGACACCGGGGAGCTGTTTTTT. This codes for CASSPLDTGELFF.

In its sample, this clonotype was seen once. This chain uses TRBV28 with TRBJ1-2; 9 bases align to TRBD1. Germline CDR1 is MDHEN and CDR2 is SYDVKM. The CDR3 loop spans 14 amino acids. The V and J ends lost 6 bases and 7 bases, in that order; junction bases with no gene match: 9. The CDR3 nucleotides read TGTGCCAGCAGGGAGCCGGGACAGGGCTTTGGCTACACCTTC. Translation gives CASREPGQGFGYTF.

The sample holds a few counts of this clonotype. This sequence joins TRBV5-6 and TRBJ1-2, with D hard to call. The CDR3 has 12 amino acids. Trimming stripped 3 bases from V and 4 bases from J, with 7 bases between. Germline V gene sequence: CDR1 SGHDT, CDR2 YYEEEE. CDR3: CASSSHLYGYTF. In nucleotides, the CDR3 is TGTGCCAGCAGCTCGCATCTCTATGGCTACACCTTC.

The chain combines TRBV19 with TRBJ1-1; 10 bases line up with TRBD1. Germline values: CDR1 LNHDA, CDR2 SQIVND (reference sequence). After removal of 5 bases from V and 11 bases from J, the junction contained 11 bases not matched to a gene. The CDR3 spans 14 residues. The CDR3 here is CASSPSLTGGTAFF. The CDR3 coding sequence is TGTGCCAGTAGTCCTTCTCTGACAGGGGGCACTGCTTTCTTT.

This clonotype was detected a few times. The rearrangement links TRBV6-2 or TRBV6-3 to TRBJ1-2; D is uncertain. V lost 10 bases and J 8 bases, leaving 5 bases between the germline ends. Germline lookup yields CDR1 MNHEY and CDR2 SVGEGT. CDR3 length equals 8 residues. The CDR3 protein is CATEGYTF. The CDR3 bases are TGTGCCACCGAAGGCTACACCTTC.

This clonotype was counted a single time. The chain is built from TRBV7-2 and TRBJ1-6, with a possible D match to TRBD1 (6 bases). V was clipped by 4 bases and J by 1 base, with 14 bases between them. Germline CDR1 is SGHTA and CDR2 is FQGNSA. There are 17 residues in the CDR3. The CDR3: CASSSTPRGSYNSPLHF. For the CDR3, the DNA is TGTGCCAGCAGCTCGACTCCTAGGGGGTCCTATAATTCACCCCTCCACTTT.

This clonotype showed up just a few times. The chain recombines TRBV20-1 with TRBJ1-1, with 8 bases identical to TRBD1. The CDR3 has 15 amino acids. V dropped 1 base and J dropped 1; count of bases not matched to a gene: 5. Per germline, CDR1 DFQATT and CDR2 SNEGSKA (reference sequence). The CDR3 DNA reads as TGCAGTGCTAGAGTTCCAGGGGGCCCGAACACTGAAGCTTTCTTT. This gives the protein CSARVPGGPNTEAFF.

This clonotype was seen once. The V and J genes are TRBV7-6 and TRBJ2-7; 9 bases are a match to TRBD1. Germline assignment: CDR1 SGHVS and CDR2 FNYEAQ. This CDR3 has 15 residues. Trimming cost V 5 bases and J 5 bases; bases outside gene matches: 10. The CDR3 loop is CASSLNTGQGNEQYF. CDR3 bases: TGTGCCAGCAGCCTCAACACGGGACAGGGCAACGAGCAGTACTTC.

This clonotype was seen more than once but under ten times. The CDR3 is CSASSSGGLNANTGELFF. The CDR3 coding sequence is TGCAGTGCTAGCTCTAGCGGGGGCCTAAACGCGAACACCGGGGAGCTGTTTTTT. The chain employs TRBV20-1 and TRBJ2-2; 10 positions match TRBD2. CDR3 length: 18 residues. CDR1 and CDR2 (germline): DFQATT, SNEGSKA (reference sequence). V lost 3 bases and J lost 0; bases outside the gene matches: 10.

This clonotype was seen a few times. The chain uses TRBV7-2 and TRBJ2-5; 11 nucleotides line up with TRBD1. The CDR3 has 16 residues. The V gene's germline CDR1 is SGHTA and CDR2 FQGNSA. V shed 2 bases, J shed 5 bases, and the junction held 7 bases outside the gene matches. CDR3 loop: CASSLNGQGAGETQYF. CDR3 in DNA: TGTGCCAGCAGCTTAAACGGACAGGGGGCGGGGGAGACCCAGTACTTC.

The rearrangement joins TRBV5-1 to TRBJ1-1; D is perhaps TRBD1 (5 bases). The germline V and J ends were trimmed by 4 bases and 2 bases, with 12 bases remaining between them. The CDR3 runs 14 residues. Looked up from germline, CDR1 is SGHRS and CDR2 is YFSETQ. CDR3 amino acids: CASSDQGGNTEAFF. CDR3 nucleotides: TGCGCCAGCAGCGACCAGGGAGGAAACACTGAAGCTTTCTTT.